This paragraph reports one T cell receptor (beta chain). Its antigen remains undetermined. Nothing much larger sits one base from this clone, and base qualities are not available. The library relied on the immunoSEQ multiplex PCR assay. On the study's bioinformatics: To diagnose cytomegalovirus status from the catalog of TCR beta chain sequences, a statistical classification framework was built. TCRdb's version of the immuneACCESS table is confined to in-frame rearrangements and falls short of the full clone set. An unresolved V gene accounts for under half of the shortfall where checked; the remainder is of unknown origin. The V and J calls and clone size come from that table; D and trimming were worked out from the DNA. Across this sample there are 100,000 to 130,000 clones, with roughly 84% seen only once. The top ten constitute around 2.7% of the sample. This specimen comes from a study of cytomegalovirus exposure and HLA in healthy donors (dated by TCRdb to the late 2010s). Study-level background: According to a later analysis, the roughly 130 validation repertoires were produced on the same platform as the roughly 700 repertoires of the first cohort. Along with the approximately 670-subject first cohort, a separate validation cohort of some 130 different subjects was used. To predict cytomegalovirus infection status, the study brought together high-throughput TCR immunosequencing, statistical association of individual TCRs with disease status, and machine learning. The aim of the study was to test whether cataloging public T cell receptors could identify signatures of past pathogen exposure. General conclusions and limits of the study: A few of the identified cytomegalovirus-associated TCR beta chains were confirmed in vitro to be specific for cytomegalovirus antigens. A later analysis lacked HLA typing for the validation cohort, so it scored co-occurrence in that cohort across all 110 or so repertoires. A later analysis found that TCRs clustered in the first cohort also tended to co-occur in the 120 or so validation repertoires, with approximately 95% of cluster scores above 0. A total of 150 to 200 TCR beta chains were listed by the study as associated with cytomegalovirus. According to the authors, the approach could potentially be generalized to other disease states and immunological phenotypes. Most TCR sequences were observed very rarely across donors, whereas some public TCRs were present in many individuals. The classifier was reported to diagnose cytomegalovirus status with high specificity and sensitivity in both the original and validation cohorts.

Donors formed part of the validation cohort, which comprised over a hundred subjects and was distinct from the first cohort of some 700 subjects. The CDR3 has 16 amino acids, counting the end cysteine and phenylalanine. Only the CDR3 DNA stays, 48 bases, in frame from base 1. V trim: 4 bases; J trim: 8 bases; unmatched bases: 10. CDR1 is given as MNHEY and CDR2 as SMNVEV, both from the germline V gene (reference sequence). This clonotype was obtained from a woman between 18 and 29 years old in good health and CMV-seronegative. Recombination linked TRBV27 to TRBJ1-6, with 8 bases in between that match TRBD1. Material for sequencing was PBMCs. The DNA reads as follows: TGTGCCAGCAGTTCCTTCTTCACAGGGGGGGATTCACCCCTCCACTTT. Its protein product is CASSSFFTGGDSPLHF.